This TCR beta chain was identified during a study of T cells in Graves' hyperthyroidism and ophthalmopathy. General observations from the study: Before onset, ophthalmopathy was predicted by the model a median approximately 6.7 months earlier. Blood also held most thyroid clonotypes expanded beyond 0.001.

This CDR3 region has 15 residues. CDR1 is SNHLY, CDR2 FYNNEI, per germline. V dropped 10 bases and J dropped 11; count of bases not matched to a gene: 14. About this clonotype: The antigen remains undetermined.

Researchers amplified the TCR beta CDR3 regions from RNA transcripts. The HTBI primer set was used in a first-round RT-PCR of the TCR CDR3. TCRdb fed the multiplex PCR reads into MiXCR, producing one record per CDR3 protein. Of 50,000 to 75,000 distinct CDR3 sequences listed, roughly 52% are singletons. This sequence joins TRBV2 and TRBJ2-3, with TRBD2 matching over 14 bases. The clonotype comes from a woman aged 30 to 39 with Graves' ophthalmopathy. The specimen was blood. The DNA of the CDR3 is TGTGCCACCGAACCGACTAGCGGGAGGGCCCAGGAGCAGTATTTT. Residues: CATEPTSGRAQEQYF.